The clone carrying this T cell receptor beta chain was seen a handful of times. Its antigen is unidentified. Additional DNA sequences in this sample encode the identical CDR3. Sorting based on CD45RO/CCR7/CD25/CD127/CD95/CD27 separated CD4+ naive, central memory, regulatory and stem cell-like memory cells. The authors reverse transcribed all of the isolated RNA, so sequencing captured expressed TCRB transcripts. Method: immunoSEQ multiplex PCR; TCRdb's copy keeps in-frame clones and lacks some. The sample includes roughly 180,000 clones, around 8% of them seen just once. This sample was included in a study of beta chain features in type 1 diabetes. Whole-study findings and limits: VDJ junctions in type 1 diabetes patients carried more deletions and fewer insertions. Researchers report that Type 1 diabetes patients had moderately but significantly shorter TCRB CDR3s across all four CD4+ subsets. Reads derived from cDNA could over-represent cells showing high TCR expression.

With 7 bases removed from V and 8 bases from J, the gap between germline ends came to 14 bases. The CDR3 contains 12 residues. Germline V lookup: CDR1 MDHEN, CDR2 SYDVKM. This chain joins TRBV28 and TRBJ1-2; weak D call: TRBD1 (5 bases). The sequence was collected from a woman between 40 and 50 years old with type 1 diabetes. The sequencing sample was made of central memory CD4+ T cells from blood. For the CDR3, the DNA is TGTGCCAGCAATCAGGGCAGGAGAGGCTACACCTTC. Its translation: CASNQGRRGYTF.